Below, 3 T cell receptor beta chains from the same sample are listed, as sequenced in a study of regulatory T cells in long-lasting Graves disease. The time point denotes: persistent/refractory GD, antithyroid drugs over 5 years with positive TRAb. From RNA extracted from PBMCs, the TCR library was made. TCR beta libraries were built with iRepertoire HTBI primers and Arm-PCR of CDR3 regions. TCRdb re-analysed the multiplex PCR reads in MiXCR, keeping a single row per CDR3 protein. Among some 370,000 distinct CDR3 sequences listed, around 23% were seen once. The material was peripheral blood mononuclear cells (PBMCs), obtained when the disease was refractory, from a patient treated with antithyroid drugs. The receptors here all came from a woman in her forties with Graves disease.

This clonotype was found many times. The J gene is TRBJ1-5, the V gene TRBV7-2; unclear D gene. V lost 4 bases to trimming and J lost 5 bases, with 12 bases between them. In germline, CDR1 is SGHTA, CDR2 FQGNSA. This CDR3 is 14 amino acids long. In nucleotides, the CDR3 is TGTGCCAGCAGCTCCTTGCCTGGGGATCAGCCCCAGCATTTT. Encoded protein: CASSSLPGDQPQHF.

This clonotype was picked up a small number of times. The CDR3 region is CSASLGGGARGYTF. The CDR3 coding sequence is TGCAGTGCTAGCCTGGGGGGTGGAGCGAGAGGCTACACCTTC. J is TRBJ1-2 and V is TRBV20-1; a weak D match, TRBD1 (5 bases). Germline lookup yields CDR1 DFQATT and CDR2 SNEGSKA (reference sequence). The ends were cut back, 3 bases at V and 8 bases at J, with 19 bases in the middle. The CDR3 totals 14 residues.

This clonotype was picked up a small number of times. This chain links TRBV30 with TRBJ2-7; a weak D match, TRBD1 (6 bases). Trimming left V 2 bases short and J 6 bases short, with 17 bases between. Germline CDR1 reads GTSNPN; CDR2 reads SVGIG (reference sequence). The CDR3 has 14 residues. Here the CDR3 reads CAWSPRGSSREQYF. CDR3 nucleotides: TGTGCCTGGAGTCCCAGGGGCAGTTCGCGCGAGCAGTACTTC.